Described below is a single T cell receptor beta chain sequence and its context. Its target is unknown. Time point defined: persistent/refractory GD, antithyroid drugs over 5 years with positive TRAb. RNA isolated from PBMCs was used to make the TCR library. This record belongs to a study of regulatory T cells in long-lasting Graves disease. Regarding the study as a whole: Persistent disease exhibited a predilection for TRBV28, TRBJ1-2 and TRBJ2-5. The TCR repertoire of persistent Graves' patients was less diverse than that of newly diagnosed ones.

The CDR3 spans 13 residues. V was trimmed by 3 bases and J by 1 base, leaving 10 bases between them. CDR1 is DFQATT and CDR2 is SNEGSKA in the germline V gene (reference sequence). Sequencing libraries for TCR beta were prepared with iRepertoire HTBI primers and Arm-PCR of CDR3 regions. TCRdb used MiXCR to reprocess the multiplex PCR reads, holding one entry per CDR3 protein. The sample includes some 430,000 distinct CDR3 sequences, under 25% seen only once; the top ten take 7.1%. The chain employs TRBV20-1 and TRBJ2-7; D ambiguous. Here the sequenced sample was peripheral blood mononuclear cells (PBMCs), taken when the disease was refractory, from a patient treated with antithyroid drugs. The receptor was isolated from a female donor with Graves disease. The CDR3 DNA reads TGCAGTGCTAGGGGTCGTGGGTCCTACGAGCAGTACTTC. It codes for CSARGRGSYEQYF.